These 32 T cell receptor beta chains came from one sample sequenced in a study of blood T cell repertoires in COVID-19. Assay used: immunoSEQ multiplex PCR; TCRdb lists only in-frame clones, some missing. The sample records around 200,000 clones, about 87% being singletons. The sequenced material came from peripheral blood. These TCRs come from a man younger than 35 with active or convalescent COVID-19.

The gene calls are TRBV7-9 and TRBJ2-5; 7 nucleotides line up with TRBD2. The CDR3 spans 14 residues. Trimming at V came to 4 bases and at J to 5 bases, leaving 7 bases not matched to a gene. Germline CDR1 is SEHNR and CDR2 is FQNEAQ (reference sequence). The CDR3 spells CASSSSSGGETQYF. CDR3 in DNA: TGTGCCAGCAGCTCATCTAGCGGCGGGGAGACCCAGTACTTC.

The chain has TRBV18 and TRBJ2-1; 9 bases align to TRBD1. The junction had 5 bases not matched to a gene; V was cut back by 2 bases and J by 0 bases. The CDR3 has 17 amino acids. Germline CDR1 is KGHSH and CDR2 is LQKENI. CDR3 region: CASSPLDRGSSYNEQFF. The CDR3 nucleotides read TGTGCCAGCTCACCATTGGACAGGGGAAGCTCCTACAATGAGCAGTTCTTC.

The V and J genes are TRBV9 and TRBJ2-2; D ambiguous. Germline CDR1 and CDR2: SGDLS and YYNGEE. V lost 0 bases, J lost 4 bases, and 16 bases lay in between. The CDR3 is 17 residues long. CDR3 DNA: TGTGCCAGCAGCGTAGCTCCGAACGAAGCCCCCACCGGGGAGCTGTTTTTT. Translating it yields CASSVAPNEAPTGELFF. Full variable domain (remainder filled in from reference TRBV9 and TRBJ2-2): DSGVTQTPKHLITATGQRVTLRCSPRSGDLSVYWYQQSLDQGLQFLIQYYNGEERAKGNILERFSAQQFPDLHSELNLSSLELGDSALYFCASSVAPNEAPTGELFFGEGSRLTVL.

This chain connects TRBV18 to TRBJ2-3; D may be TRBD1 (6 bases). V lost 4 bases, J lost 0 bases, and 20 bases lay in between. Germline V gives CDR1 KGHSH, CDR2 LQKENI. This CDR3 is 18 amino acids long. The CDR3 region is CASSRLWTEKSSTDTQYF. CDR3 DNA sequence: TGTGCCAGCTCACGTCTGTGGACAGAGAAGTCTAGCACAGATACGCAGTATTTT.

The chain couples TRBV28 to TRBJ2-2; possibly TRBD2 for D (5 bases). The germline V and J ends were trimmed by 3 bases and 11 bases, with 10 bases remaining between them. The CDR3 is 12 residues long. Per the germline V gene, CDR1 is MDHEN and CDR2 is SYDVKM. The CDR3 DNA is TGTGCCAGCAGTTTTCAAGGGAGTGAGCTGTTTTTT. Translated, it gives CASSFQGSELFF.

J is TRBJ2-7 and V is TRBV10-3; no reliable D call. CDR3 length equals 11 residues. Trimming left V 6 bases short and J 4 bases short, with 7 bases between. Germline CDR1 and CDR2: ENHRY and SYGVKD. The CDR3 DNA is TGTGCCATCAGACAGAAGTACGAGCAGTACTTC. Translation: CAIRQKYEQYF.

The chain has TRBV14 and TRBJ1-2; TRBD1 agrees at 7 bases. The CDR3 is made up of 15 amino acids. The ends lost 0 bases at V and 5 bases at J; junction bases unmatched: 6. Germline V gene lookup returns CDR1 SGHDN and CDR2 FVKESK. Here the CDR3 reads CASSQDRQGLYGYTF. DNA of the CDR3: TGTGCCAGCAGCCAAGATCGACAGGGACTGTATGGCTACACCTTC. The whole variable domain, remainder taken from reference TRBV14 and TRBJ1-2, is EAGVTQFPSHSVIEKGQTVTLRCDPISGHDNLYWYRRVMGKEIKFLLHFVKESKQDESGMPNNRFLAERTGGTYSTLKVQPAELEDSGVYFCASSQDRQGLYGYTFGSGTRLTVV.

V usage is TRBV19 and J usage is TRBJ2-1; weak D call: TRBD1 (5 bases). CDR1 is LNHDA, CDR2 SQIVND, per germline (reference sequence). V gave up 0 bases and J gave up 6 bases, with 18 bases separating them. The CDR3 runs 17 residues. CDR3 nucleotides: TGTGCCAGTAGTATAGATTGGGGCAGGGTCTTATCCAATGAGCAGTTCTTC. It translates to CASSIDWGRVLSNEQFF.

The chain couples TRBV4-3 to TRBJ2-3; 8 positions agree with TRBD2. Trimming removed 1 base from V and 7 bases from J; junction bases left unmatched: 7. Per germline, CDR1 LGHNA and CDR2 YSLEER. The CDR3 runs to 15 residues. Here the CDR3 reads CASSQVSGGWYTQYF. CDR3 DNA: TGCGCCAGCAGCCAAGTGAGCGGGGGCTGGTATACGCAGTATTTT.

J is TRBJ1-6 and V is TRBV5-1, with a tentative D call TRBD1 (5 bases). The CDR3 length is 15 residues. CDR1 SGHRS and CDR2 YFSETQ come from the germline V gene. Trimming pared 1 base from V and 5 bases from J, leaving 10 bases between. The CDR3 DNA reads TGCGCCAGCAGCTTGAGCGGGGCTGATAATTCACCCCTCCACTTT. Residues: CASSLSGADNSPLHF. The variable domain in full, with the rest retrieved from reference TRBV5-1 and TRBJ1-6, is KAGVTQTPRYLIKTRGQQVTLSCSPISGHRSVSWYQQTPGQGLQFLFEYFSETQRNKGNFPGRFSGRQFSNSRSEMNVSTLELGDSALYLCASSLSGADNSPLHFGNGTRLTVT.

This sequence joins TRBV12-3 or TRBV12-4 and TRBJ2-4; D is undetermined. This CDR3 spans 13 amino acids. V lost 6 bases, J lost 6 bases, and 12 bases lay in between. In DNA form, the CDR3 reads TGTGCCAGCAGGCGAGCTAACCGAAACATTCAGTACTTC. Translation gives CASRRANRNIQYF.

The chain is built from TRBV5-8 and TRBJ1-5; 11 bases line up with TRBD1. Germline V lookup: CDR1 SGHTS, CDR2 YDEGEE. The junction had 14 bases not matched to a gene; V was cut back by 4 bases and J by 11 bases. The CDR3 spans 16 residues. The CDR3 reads CASSPGTGGLRVAQHF. The CDR3 DNA reads TGTGCCAGCAGCCCAGGGACAGGGGGTCTAAGGGTAGCCCAGCATTTT.

The chain uses TRBV3-1 (or the pseudogene TRBV3-2) and TRBJ2-1; D gene unclear. The CDR3 has 16 residues. Trimming took 1 base from V and 0 from J, leaving 10 bases between them. Germline V gene lookup returns CDR1 LGHDT and CDR2 YNNKEL (reference sequence). The chain's CDR3 is CASSQVAGVSYNEQFF. As DNA, the CDR3 is TGTGCCAGCAGCCAAGTGGCCGGAGTCTCCTACAATGAGCAGTTCTTC.

The chain has TRBV7-2 and TRBJ1-2, with D possibly TRBD1 on 6 matching bases. V was cut by 3 bases and J by 2 bases, with 13 bases left in between. The CDR3 length is 15 residues. The germline gives CDR1 SGHTA, CDR2 FQGNSA. The CDR3 DNA reads TGTGCCAGCAGCTTCACAGGGAGTCTCAACTATGGCTACACCTTC. Protein: CASSFTGSLNYGYTF.

The chain has TRBV20-1 and TRBJ2-7; D not resolved. This CDR3 has 11 amino acids. Germline V CDR1 and CDR2: DFQATT, SNEGSKA (reference sequence). V was shortened by 5 bases and J by 5 bases, with 10 bases between the two germline ends. CDR3 loop: CSARSGNEQYV. The DNA of the CDR3 is TGCAGTGCTCGATCAGGTAACGAGCAGTACGTC.

In this sample, this clone turned up a few times. The chain combines TRBV7-2 with TRBJ2-3; no definite D call. The CDR3 is 16 amino acids. Germline loops: CDR1 SGHTA, CDR2 FQGNSA. Trimming cost V 1 base and J 0 bases, with 11 bases left between them. CDR3 sequence reads: CASSLDYARSTDTQYF. The CDR3 bases are TGTGCCAGCAGCTTAGATTATGCGAGAAGCACAGATACGCAGTATTTT.

The chain couples TRBV5-1 to TRBJ1-2; 8 nucleotides agree with TRBD1. Germline loops: CDR1 SGHRS, CDR2 YFSETQ. J gave up 3 bases and V 4 bases, and 5 bases lay outside the gene matches. The CDR3 is made up of 14 amino acids. The chain's CDR3 is CASSLKTGDYGYTF. CDR3 coding DNA: TGCGCCAGCAGCCTAAAGACAGGGGACTATGGCTACACCTTC.

V usage is TRBV6-5 and J usage is TRBJ1-2; possible D gene TRBD1, 6 bases. Germline CDR1 reads MNHEY; CDR2 reads SVGAGI. CDR3 length equals 13 residues. The ends were cut back, 6 bases at V and 3 bases at J, with 11 bases in the middle. This chain's CDR3 is CASRDRPYYGYTF. CDR3 nucleotides: TGTGCCAGCAGAGACAGGCCCTACTATGGCTACACCTTC.

This chain links TRBV27 with TRBJ2-2, with a possible D match to TRBD1 (5 bases). The CDR3 covers 13 residues. V lost 7 bases and J lost 5, with 11 bases in between. Germline lookup yields CDR1 MNHEY and CDR2 SMNVEV (reference sequence). Written as DNA, the CDR3 is TGTGCCAGCACCGCGACAGATACCGGGGAGCTGTTTTTT. It is translated as CASTATDTGELFF.

The chain uses TRBV7-8 and TRBJ1-2; TRBD1 aligns across 7 bases. J was trimmed by 6 bases and V by 4 bases; bases with no gene match: 11. The length of the CDR3 is 15 residues. Germline CDR1 SGHVS, CDR2 FQNEAQ. CDR3 DNA sequence: TGTGCCAGCAGCTCACAGGGGTTGATAACGGATGGCTACACCTTC. Protein sequence: CASSSQGLITDGYTF.

This clone has a handful of counts. The chain recombines TRBV30 with TRBJ1-2; TRBD1 is a possible D gene (6 bases). Germline V lookup: CDR1 GTSNPN, CDR2 SVGIG (reference sequence). CDR3 length equals 11 residues. Trimming pared 4 bases from V and 4 bases from J, leaving 7 bases between. CDR3 nucleotide sequence: TGTGCCTGGATGACAGGCTATGGCTACACCTTC. Translation: CAWMTGYGYTF.

DNA of the CDR3: TGTGCTAGTGTGAAGGACACTGGGTATGGCTACACCTTC. This encodes CASVKDTGYGYTF. The V gene is TRBV12-5, the J gene TRBJ1-2; D perhaps matches TRBD1 (5 bases). The CDR3 length is 13 residues. Trimming took off 7 bases at V and 5 bases at J, with 14 bases between the two ends. Germline CDR1 is LGHNT and CDR2 is FRNRAP. The whole variable domain, remainder taken from reference TRBV12-5 and TRBJ1-2, is DARVTQTPRHKVTEMGQEVTMRCQPILGHNTVFWYRQTMMQGLELLAYFRNRAPLDDSGMPKDRFSAEMPDATLATLKIQPSEPRDSAVYFCASVKDTGYGYTFGSGTRLTVV.

CDR3 nucleotides: TGTGCCAGCAGCCAAGATTGGACAGGGGGGAGCATCTACGAGCAGTACTTC. It translates to CASSQDWTGGSIYEQYF. The V gene is TRBV3-1 (or the pseudogene TRBV3-2), the J gene TRBJ2-7; 10 bases align to TRBD1. Germline trimming cut 0 bases from V and 3 bases from J; bases unmatched to any gene: 8. CDR1 and CDR2 from the germline V gene are LGHDT and YNNKEL (reference sequence). There are 17 residues in the CDR3.

CDR3 region: CASSRSGANVLTF. The CDR3 nucleotides read TGTGCCAGCAGTCGCTCTGGGGCCAACGTCCTGACTTTC. The V gene is TRBV6-5, the J gene TRBJ2-6; no clear D. CDR1 and CDR2 from the germline V gene are MNHEY and SVGAGI. The V end lost 5 bases, the J end lost 0 bases, and 2 bases lay between the germline ends. This CDR3 is built from 13 residues.

This clone was picked up a small number of times. The rearrangement uses TRBV9 and TRBJ2-7, with D possibly being TRBD2 (6 bases). Germline V gives CDR1 SGDLS, CDR2 YYNGEE. V lost 0 bases and J 0 bases, leaving 13 bases between the germline ends. There are 16 residues in the CDR3. The CDR3 region is CASSVEEGLGSYEQYF. The CDR3 DNA reads as TGTGCCAGCAGCGTAGAGGAGGGCTTGGGCTCCTACGAGCAGTACTTC.

The chain links TRBV6-5 to TRBJ2-6; 7 positions match TRBD1. With V trimmed by 7 bases and J by 2 bases, 5 bases remained unmatched. In germline, CDR1 is MNHEY, CDR2 SVGAGI. The length of the CDR3 is 15 residues. CDR3 residues: CASTPRGTGANVLTF. In DNA, the CDR3 is TGTGCCAGCACCCCCAGGGGGACTGGGGCCAACGTCCTGACTTTC.

The V gene is TRBV7-2, the J gene TRBJ2-1; D possibly corresponds to TRBD2 (6 bases). In germline, CDR1 is SGHTA, CDR2 FQGNSA. V was cut by 1 base and J by 2 bases, with 12 bases left in between. The CDR3 contains 16 residues. DNA of the CDR3: TGTGCCAGCAGCTTAGGAGGCGGGGTAGCCTACAATGAGCAGTTCTTC. This codes for CASSLGGGVAYNEQFF. The complete variable domain, with remaining parts taken from reference TRBV7-2 and TRBJ2-1, reads GAGVSQSPSNKVTEKGKDVELRCDPISGHTALYWYRQSLGQGLEFLIYFQGNSAPDKSGLPSDRFSAERTGGSVSTLTIQRTQQEDSAVYLCASSLGGGVAYNEQFFGPGTRLTVL.

This clone appeared once. The chain carries TRBV7-2 and TRBJ1-1, with D unresolved. Germline V gene data show CDR1 as SGHTA and CDR2 as FQGNSA. The CDR3 covers 13 residues. Trimming took 5 bases from V and 11 from J, leaving 18 bases between them. The CDR3 reads CASSLRQPTGAFF. For the CDR3, the DNA is TGTGCCAGCAGCCTTCGCCAACCAACGGGGGCTTTCTTT.

This clone is a singleton in its sample. The sample has other DNA sequences that encode this CDR3 too. The chain couples TRBV27 to TRBJ1-5; unclear D gene. The CDR3 runs 14 residues. Trimming took off 2 bases at V and 1 base at J, with 6 bases between the two ends. Germline V lookup: CDR1 MNHEY, CDR2 SMNVEV (reference sequence). The CDR3 DNA is TGTGCCAGCAGTTTACGGGGAAGCAATCAGCCCCAGCATTTT. Residues: CASSLRGSNQPQHF.

The genes are TRBV4-3 and TRBJ2-7; no definite D call. This CDR3 has 14 residues. Trimming pared 0 bases from V and 6 bases from J, leaving 12 bases between. Germline V gene data show CDR1 as LGHNA and CDR2 as YSLEER. CDR3 in DNA: TGCGCCAGCAGCCAAGATGGCAGATCAGGCGAGCAGTACTTC. It encodes CASSQDGRSGEQYF.

V and J are TRBV9 and TRBJ2-5, with D maybe TRBD1 (6 bases). The CDR3 length is 15 residues. The V gene lost 0 bases and the J gene lost 3 bases, with 12 bases spanning the gap. CDR1 and CDR2 (germline): SGDLS, YYNGEE. CDR3: CASSVGRAGEETQYF. The CDR3 DNA follows: TGTGCCAGCAGCGTAGGAAGGGCAGGGGAAGAGACCCAGTACTTC. Together with reference TRBV9 and TRBJ2-5, the CDR3 gives the full variable domain: DSGVTQTPKHLITATGQRVTLRCSPRSGDLSVYWYQQSLDQGLQFLIQYYNGEERAKGNILERFSAQQFPDLHSELNLSSLELGDSALYFCASSVGRAGEETQYFGPGTRLLVL.

The chain is built from TRBV2 and TRBJ1-3; tentatively, D is TRBD1 (6 bases). Per the germline V gene, CDR1 is SNHLY and CDR2 is FYNNEI. The CDR3 extends over 15 amino acids. V was pared by 6 bases and J by 0 bases, with 12 bases between. The CDR3 bases are TGTGCCAGCAGCGAACAGGGTCTCTCTGGAAACACCATATATTTT. This gives the protein CASSEQGLSGNTIYF.